The 30 T cell receptor beta chains presented below share a single source sample, sequenced in a study of blood T cell repertoires in COVID-19. Only in-frame clones appear in the TCRdb table, and some are missing; sequencing was by immunoSEQ multiplex PCR. The sample shows about 110,000 clones, about 72% of them seen only once. The material sequenced was peripheral blood. These receptors came from a woman aged 55-69 years with acute or convalescent COVID-19.

The rearrangement joins TRBV25-1 to TRBJ2-4; 10 bases fit TRBD1. The CDR3 sequence is 14 residues long. The trim removed 5 bases at V and 7 bases at J, leaving 5 bases unmatched. Germline V lookup: CDR1 MGHDK, CDR2 SYGVNS. As DNA, the CDR3 is TGTGCCAGCAGTATTCCGGGACAGGGGAACATTCAGTACTTC. It is translated as CASSIPGQGNIQYF. The entire variable domain, with the rest obtained from reference TRBV25-1 and TRBJ2-4, is as follows: EADIYQTPRYLVIGTGKKITLECSQTMGHDKMYWYQQDPGMELHLIHYSYGVNSTEKGDLSSESTVSRIRTEHFPLTLESARPSHTSQYLCASSIPGQGNIQYFGAGTRLSVL.

The chain recombines TRBV30 with TRBJ1-2; TRBD1 might be the D (5 bases). Trimming shortened V by 7 bases and J by 2 bases, and 11 bases separated the two germline ends. This CDR3 has 12 residues. CDR1 GTSNPN and CDR2 SVGIG come from the germline V gene (reference sequence). CDR3 sequence reads: CAYITGNYGYTF. The CDR3 region has the DNA TGTGCCTACATAACAGGAAACTATGGCTACACCTTC.

V and J are TRBV13 and TRBJ1-2; 7 bases line up with TRBD1. The CDR3 totals 15 residues. Germline lookup yields CDR1 PRHDT and CDR2 FYEKMQ (reference sequence). J was trimmed by 7 bases and V by 4 bases; bases with no gene match: 12. In DNA form, the CDR3 reads TGTGCCAGCAGCTATTCGGGCGGCAGGGGGATTGGCTACACCTTC. It encodes CASSYSGGRGIGYTF.

CDR3 nucleotides: TGCGCCAGCAGCCAAGATTCCAGGGCACCAACCCAAGCTTTCTTT. Its translation: CASSQDSRAPTQAFF. The chain couples TRBV4-1 to TRBJ1-1, with D tentatively TRBD1 (5 bases). The V end was cut by 0 bases, the J end by 9 bases, with 17 bases between. There are 15 residues in the CDR3. CDR1 and CDR2 from the germline V gene are MGHRA and YSYEKL.

This clone was detected only a few times. V and J are TRBV5-4 and TRBJ2-3, with TRBD2 matching over 13 bases. CDR3 size: 19 residues. The ends lost 4 bases at V and 1 base at J; junction bases unmatched: 12. Germline lookup yields CDR1 SGHNT and CDR2 YYREEE (reference sequence). In DNA, the CDR3 is TGTGCCAGCAGCGGGAGGACTAGCGGGAGCTATAGGCGCACAGATACGCAGTATTTT. This sequence encodes CASSGRTSGSYRRTDTQYF.

The chain combines TRBV30 with TRBJ1-4; D perhaps matches TRBD1 (6 bases). Per the germline V gene, CDR1 is GTSNPN and CDR2 is SVGIG (reference sequence). CDR3 size: 14 residues. Trimming cost V 3 bases and J 5 bases, with 13 bases left between them. The CDR3 here is CAWRPRGENEKLFF. DNA of the CDR3: TGTGCCTGGAGACCCAGGGGCGAAAATGAAAAACTGTTTTTT.

V usage is TRBV7-2 and J usage is TRBJ2-5; a weak D match, TRBD1 (6 bases). The length of the CDR3 is 16 residues. The V and J ends lost 1 base and 5 bases respectively, with 17 bases between them. The V gene's germline CDR1 is SGHTA and CDR2 FQGNSA. The chain's CDR3 is CASSLDRTAAVETQYF. The CDR3 DNA is TGTGCCAGCAGCTTAGATCGGACAGCCGCCGTGGAGACCCAGTACTTC.

The table lists this clone with a few counts. The chain carries TRBV28 and TRBJ1-5; D remains unclear. This CDR3 has 12 residues. V was shortened by 3 bases and J by 7 bases, with 7 bases between the two germline ends. The germline gives CDR1 MDHEN, CDR2 SYDVKM. CDR3: CASSLIQQPQHF. The CDR3 bases are TGTGCCAGCAGTTTGATACAGCAGCCCCAGCATTTT.

This chain links TRBV19 with TRBJ2-4; D might be TRBD2 (5 bases). This CDR3 spans 14 amino acids. Germline CDR1 is LNHDA and CDR2 is SQIVND (reference sequence). V lost 2 bases, J lost 8 bases, and 13 bases lay in between. CDR3 loop: CASSISRGRDIQYF. The CDR3 DNA reads TGTGCCAGTAGTATATCCCGGGGAAGGGACATTCAGTACTTC.

This chain joins TRBV13 and TRBJ2-6, with 7 bases matching TRBD2. This CDR3 has 19 residues. Germline V gives CDR1 PRHDT, CDR2 FYEKMQ (reference sequence). The V segment lost 6 bases and the J segment 0 bases; nucleotides outside the gene matches: 14. CDR3 DNA sequence: TGTGCCAGCAGTCAGACCCTGGGGGGGGACCACTCTGGGGCCAACGTCCTGACTTTC. This gives the protein CASSQTLGGDHSGANVLTF.

V usage is TRBV27 and J usage is TRBJ1-5; the match to TRBD1 covers 7 bases. V lost 7 bases and J lost 2; bases outside the gene matches: 11. Germline V gene sequence: CDR1 MNHEY, CDR2 SMNVEV (reference sequence). The CDR3 runs to 16 residues. The CDR3 DNA follows: TGTGCCAGCAAGTCCCTCCAGGGGGGTGGCAATCAGCCCCAGCATTTT. Translated: CASKSLQGGGNQPQHF.

This clone was recorded once. Here the CDR3 DNA reads TGTGCCAGCAGCTTGTGGGGATCAACAGGGCGTCAAAACACCATATATTTT. It yields the protein CASSLWGSTGRQNTIYF. The rearrangement joins TRBV5-6 to TRBJ1-3, with D perhaps TRBD1 (6 bases). The ends were cut back, 1 base at V and 6 bases at J, with 20 bases in the middle. CDR1 SGHDT and CDR2 YYEEEE come from the germline V gene. This CDR3 has 17 amino acids. Complete variable domain (other parts from reference TRBV5-6 and TRBJ1-3): DAGVTQSPTHLIKTRGQQVTLRCSPKSGHDTVSWYQQALGQGPQFIFQYYEEEERQRGNFPDRFSGHQFPNYSSELNVNALLLGDSALYLCASSLWGSTGRQNTIYFGEGSWLTVV.

The rearrangement joins TRBV12-3 or TRBV12-4 to TRBJ2-7; 7 bases align to TRBD2. The J segment lost 9 bases and the V segment lost 2 bases, leaving 4 bases of the junction unmatched. The CDR3 spans 12 residues. CDR3 region: CASSLNPGGQYF. CDR3 DNA sequence: TGTGCCAGCAGTTTAAATCCGGGGGGGCAGTACTTC.

This chain connects TRBV23-1 to TRBJ1-4; no firm D call. TRBV23-1 is classed as an ORF, of uncertain function. The CDR3 length is 20 residues. V was shortened by 7 bases and J by 2 bases, with 29 bases between the two germline ends. The CDR3: CASTPMKVSDGRCTNEKLFF. The DNA for the CDR3 is TGCGCCAGCACCCCCATGAAAGTCAGCGACGGGAGGTGCACTAATGAAAAACTGTTTTTT.

This chain uses TRBV28 with TRBJ1-2; 7 bases are a match to TRBD1. The J segment lost 3 bases and the V segment lost 4 bases, leaving 8 bases of the junction unmatched. Germline CDR1 reads MDHEN; CDR2 reads SYDVKM. This CDR3 comprises 15 residues. DNA of the CDR3: TGTGCCAGCAGTTCGCAGTACAGGGGCGACTATGGCTACACCTTC. Its translation is CASSSQYRGDYGYTF.

The V gene is TRBV2, the J gene TRBJ1-2; 9 bases match TRBD1. V dropped 7 bases and J dropped 2; count of bases not matched to a gene: 2. The CDR3 length is 13 residues. Germline CDR1 SNHLY, CDR2 FYNNEI. The CDR3 protein is CASNTGGNYGYTF. CDR3 bases: TGTGCCAGCAACACAGGGGGCAACTATGGCTACACCTTC.

The genes are TRBV10-1 and TRBJ2-1, with 9 nucleotides matching TRBD1. CDR1 WNHNN and CDR2 SYGVQD come from the germline V gene (reference sequence). The CDR3 consists of 15 residues. Trimming took 6 bases from V and 10 from J; bases not matched to a gene: 13. CDR3 coding DNA: TGCGCCAGCAGACCGGACAGGGGCGATTGGTCAGAGCAGTTCTTC. This translates into CASRPDRGDWSEQFF.

The chain uses TRBV5-1 and TRBJ1-2; 8 bases align to TRBD1. The CDR3 has 14 amino acids. V lost 3 bases, J lost 7 bases, and 8 bases stayed unmatched. The germline V gene has CDR1 SGHRS and CDR2 YFSETQ. CDR3 sequence: CASSSDRGLGGYTF. The CDR3 nucleotides read TGCGCCAGCAGCTCAGACAGGGGCCTAGGTGGCTACACCTTC.

The gene calls are TRBV3-1 (or the pseudogene TRBV3-2) and TRBJ1-6; possible D gene TRBD1, 6 bases. V was pared by 0 bases and J by 10 bases, with 22 bases between. Germline loops: CDR1 LGHDT, CDR2 YNNKEL (reference sequence). This CDR3 has 18 residues. The CDR3 DNA reads TGTGCCAGCAGCCAAGATAAAAAGAACAGGGTCTCAGGATCACCCCTCCACTTT. Its protein is CASSQDKKNRVSGSPLHF.

The chain links TRBV6-5 to TRBJ2-7; 8 bases align to TRBD1. In germline, CDR1 is MNHEY, CDR2 SVGAGI. The CDR3 is 15 residues long. After removal of 0 bases from V and 3 bases from J, the junction contained 4 bases not matched to a gene. The CDR3 bases are TGTGCCAGCAGTTACTCGAACACAGGGGGCTACGAGCAGTACTTC. It codes for CASSYSNTGGYEQYF.

This clone has at least ten counts. The chain carries TRBV6-5 and TRBJ2-7; D is possibly TRBD1 (6 bases). Trimming took 7 bases from V and 2 from J, leaving 18 bases between them. This CDR3 contains 15 residues. Germline CDR1 reads MNHEY; CDR2 reads SVGAGI. In DNA, the CDR3 is TGTGCCAGCAACCCGAGAGGGGACACAGCCTACGAGCAGTACTTC. Its translation is CASNPRGDTAYEQYF.

This rearrangement joins TRBV2 to TRBJ2-2; D possibly corresponds to TRBD2 (7 bases). The germline V gene encodes CDR1 SNHLY and CDR2 FYNNEI. This CDR3 region has 14 residues. V lost 7 bases and J lost 6, with 15 bases in between. DNA of the CDR3: TGTGCCAGCATGCCGGGGGGCGCCGCCGGGGAGCTGTTTTTT. It codes for CASMPGGAAGELFF.

The table lists this clone with many counts. The chain employs TRBV30 and TRBJ1-6; D is unresolved. Germline lookup yields CDR1 GTSNPN and CDR2 SVGIG (reference sequence). V was clipped by 4 bases and J by 4 bases, with 11 bases between them. The CDR3 loop spans 14 amino acids. The CDR3 DNA follows: TGTGCCTGGACCCCCTCCCTATATAATTCACCCCTCCACTTT. As protein: CAWTPSLYNSPLHF.

This chain connects TRBV6-5 to TRBJ1-3, with D unclear. Germline V CDR1 and CDR2: MNHEY, SVGAGI. This CDR3 contains 14 residues. The V end lost 11 bases, the J end lost 0 bases, and 14 bases lay between the germline ends. CDR3 DNA sequence: TGTGCCGGGCGTCGGTCAGACTCTGGAAACACCATATATTTT. It encodes CAGRRSDSGNTIYF.

This chain joins TRBV6-6 and TRBJ1-2, with 8 bases lining up with TRBD1. The CDR3 is made up of 15 amino acids. Germline V gene lookup returns CDR1 MNHNY and CDR2 SVGAGI (reference sequence). Losses at the gene ends were 2 bases for V and 8 bases for J; bases not matched to a gene: 10. CDR3: CASSYGGRGPEGYTF. CDR3 sequence (DNA): TGTGCCAGCAGTTACGGGGGCAGGGGGCCGGAAGGCTACACCTTC.

The chain links TRBV6-5 to TRBJ1-5, with D possibly being TRBD1 (6 bases). The CDR3 extends over 16 amino acids. V lost 2 bases and J 4 bases, leaving 15 bases between the germline ends. Per the germline V gene, CDR1 is MNHEY and CDR2 is SVGAGI. The CDR3 loop reads CASSYPNRVRNQPQHF. The CDR3 DNA reads TGTGCCAGCAGTTACCCTAACAGGGTGAGGAATCAGCCCCAGCATTTT.

This chain uses TRBV5-1 with TRBJ1-2, with D tentatively TRBD1 (5 bases). This CDR3 is built from 15 residues. Germline CDR1 and CDR2: SGHRS and YFSETQ. Trimming took 1 base from V and 0 from J, leaving 10 bases between them. CDR3 loop: CASSLIPGTNYGYTF. For the CDR3, the DNA is TGCGCCAGCAGCTTGATCCCAGGGACTAACTATGGCTACACCTTC. Based on the CDR3 plus reference TRBV5-1 and TRBJ1-2, the full variable domain is KAGVTQTPRYLIKTRGQQVTLSCSPISGHRSVSWYQQTPGQGLQFLFEYFSETQRNKGNFPGRFSGRQFSNSRSEMNVSTLELGDSALYLCASSLIPGTNYGYTFGSGTRLTVV.

The count of this clone is one. V and J are TRBV5-6 and TRBJ1-5; D might be TRBD1 (6 bases). V gave up 3 bases and J gave up 1 base, with 11 bases separating them. The CDR3 runs to 15 residues. Germline loops: CDR1 SGHDT, CDR2 YYEEEE. The CDR3 coding sequence is TGTGCCAGCAGCTCGCAGGGGAGAAGCAATCAGCCCCAGCATTTT. Amino acid sequence: CASSSQGRSNQPQHF.

This chain links TRBV3-1 (or the pseudogene TRBV3-2) with TRBJ1-1, with TRBD1 identical over 12 bases. CDR1 is LGHDT, CDR2 YNNKEL, per germline (reference sequence). The J segment lost 5 bases and the V segment lost 4 bases, leaving 14 bases of the junction unmatched. This CDR3 has 18 residues. The CDR3 protein is CASSPAPGQGAVGTEAFF. CDR3 DNA sequence: TGTGCCAGCAGCCCAGCTCCGGGACAGGGGGCAGTAGGAACTGAAGCTTTCTTT.

The chain combines TRBV15 with TRBJ1-1; 8 bases match TRBD1. The CDR3 loop spans 15 amino acids. CDR1 and CDR2 (germline): LNHNV, YYDKDF (reference sequence). J gave up 0 bases and V 8 bases, and 8 bases lay outside the gene matches. The CDR3 sequence: CATGAGQGMNTEAFF. CDR3 DNA sequence: TGTGCCACCGGGGCAGGACAGGGAATGAACACTGAAGCTTTCTTT.